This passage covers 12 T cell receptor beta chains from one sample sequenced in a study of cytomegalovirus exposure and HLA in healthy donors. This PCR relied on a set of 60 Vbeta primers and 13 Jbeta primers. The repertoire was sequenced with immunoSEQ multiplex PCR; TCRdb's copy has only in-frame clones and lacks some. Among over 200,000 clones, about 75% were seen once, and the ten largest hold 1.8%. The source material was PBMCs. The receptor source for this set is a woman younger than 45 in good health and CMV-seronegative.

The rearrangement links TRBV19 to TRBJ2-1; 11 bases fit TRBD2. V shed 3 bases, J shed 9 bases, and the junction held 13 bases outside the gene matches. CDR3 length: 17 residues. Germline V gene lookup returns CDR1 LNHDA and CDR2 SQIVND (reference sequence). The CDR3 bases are TGTGCCAGTAGTATCCCCTCCGGGGTAGCGGGAGGGAGTGAGCAGTTCTTC. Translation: CASSIPSGVAGGSEQFF.

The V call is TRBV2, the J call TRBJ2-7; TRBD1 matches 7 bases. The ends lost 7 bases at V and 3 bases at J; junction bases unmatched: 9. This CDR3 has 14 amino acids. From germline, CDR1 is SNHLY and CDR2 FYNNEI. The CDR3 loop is CASTRTGQLYEQYF. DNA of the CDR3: TGTGCCAGCACCCGGACGGGACAGCTCTACGAGCAGTACTTC. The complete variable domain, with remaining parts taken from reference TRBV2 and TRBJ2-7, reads EPEVTQTPSHQVTQMGQEVILRCVPISNHLYFYWYRQILGQKVEFLVSFYNNEISEKSEIFDDQFSVERPDGSNFTLKIRSTKLEDSAMYFCASTRTGQLYEQYFGPGTRLTVT.

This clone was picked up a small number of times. The CDR3 is CASRQQGKYEQYF. CDR3 DNA sequence: TGTGCCAGCAGGCAGCAGGGAAAGTACGAGCAGTACTTC. The V gene is TRBV6-1, the J gene TRBJ2-7, with D possibly being TRBD1 (5 bases). The CDR3 length is 13 residues. V was cut by 6 bases and J by 4 bases, with 13 bases left in between. Germline V lookup: CDR1 MNHNS, CDR2 SASEGT.

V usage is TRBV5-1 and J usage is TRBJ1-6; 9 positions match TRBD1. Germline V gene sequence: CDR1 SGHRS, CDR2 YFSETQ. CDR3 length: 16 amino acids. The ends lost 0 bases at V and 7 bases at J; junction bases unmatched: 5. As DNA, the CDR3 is TGCGCCAGCAGCTTGGGACCGGGACAGGGCAATTCACCCCTCCACTTT. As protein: CASSLGPGQGNSPLHF. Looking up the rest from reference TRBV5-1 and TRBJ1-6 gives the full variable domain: KAGVTQTPRYLIKTRGQQVTLSCSPISGHRSVSWYQQTPGQGLQFLFEYFSETQRNKGNFPGRFSGRQFSNSRSEMNVSTLELGDSALYLCASSLGPGQGNSPLHFGNGTRLTVT.

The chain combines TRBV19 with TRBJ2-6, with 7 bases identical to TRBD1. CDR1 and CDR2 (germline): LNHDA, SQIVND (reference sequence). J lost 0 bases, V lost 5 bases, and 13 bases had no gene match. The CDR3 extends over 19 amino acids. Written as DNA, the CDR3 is TGTGCCAGTAGTTCCCGACATACAGGGGAAAGCTCTGGGGCCAACGTCCTGACTTTC. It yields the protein CASSSRHTGESSGANVLTF.

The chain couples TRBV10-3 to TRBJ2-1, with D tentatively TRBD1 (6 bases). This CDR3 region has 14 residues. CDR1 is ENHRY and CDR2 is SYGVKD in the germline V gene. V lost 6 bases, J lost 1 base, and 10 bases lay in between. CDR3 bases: TGTGCCATCAGGCCGAGGGGGTCCTACAATGAGCAGTTCTTC. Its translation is CAIRPRGSYNEQFF.

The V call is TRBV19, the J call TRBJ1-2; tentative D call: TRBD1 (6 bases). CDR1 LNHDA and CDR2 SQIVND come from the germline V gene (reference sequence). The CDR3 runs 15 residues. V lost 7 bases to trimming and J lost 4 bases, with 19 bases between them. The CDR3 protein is CASNVGGRGSYGYTF. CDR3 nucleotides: TGTGCCAGTAATGTCGGGGGGCGCGGTAGCTATGGCTACACCTTC.

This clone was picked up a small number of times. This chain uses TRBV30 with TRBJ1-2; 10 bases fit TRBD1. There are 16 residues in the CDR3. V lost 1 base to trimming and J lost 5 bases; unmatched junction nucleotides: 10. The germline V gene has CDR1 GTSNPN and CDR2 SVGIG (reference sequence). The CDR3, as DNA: TGTGCCTGGAGTGGGGGGACAGGGGTATCTTGGTATGGCTACACCTTC. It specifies CAWSGGTGVSWYGYTF.

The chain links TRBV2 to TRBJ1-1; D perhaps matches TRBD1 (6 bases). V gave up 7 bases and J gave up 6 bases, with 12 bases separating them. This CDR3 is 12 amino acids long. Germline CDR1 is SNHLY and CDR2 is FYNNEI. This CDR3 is CASNPDSSEAFF. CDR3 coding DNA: TGTGCCAGCAACCCGGACAGCTCTGAAGCTTTCTTT.

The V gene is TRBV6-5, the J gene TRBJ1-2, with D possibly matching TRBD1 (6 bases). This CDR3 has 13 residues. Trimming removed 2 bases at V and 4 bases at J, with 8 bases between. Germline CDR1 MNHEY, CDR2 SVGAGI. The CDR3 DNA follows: TGTGCCAGCAGTTACGGGGGCCTCTATGGCTACACCTTC. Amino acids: CASSYGGLYGYTF.

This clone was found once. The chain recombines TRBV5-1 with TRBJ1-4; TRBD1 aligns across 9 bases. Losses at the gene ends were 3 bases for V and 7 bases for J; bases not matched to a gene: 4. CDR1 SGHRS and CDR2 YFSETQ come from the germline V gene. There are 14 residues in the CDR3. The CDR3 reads CASSYRGPGEKLFF. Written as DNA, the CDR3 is TGCGCCAGCAGCTACAGGGGGCCAGGTGAAAAACTGTTTTTT.

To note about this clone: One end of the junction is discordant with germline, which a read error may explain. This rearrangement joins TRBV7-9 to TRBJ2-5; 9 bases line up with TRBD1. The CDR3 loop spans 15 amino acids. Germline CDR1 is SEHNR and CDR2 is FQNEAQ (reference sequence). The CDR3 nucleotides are TGTTCCAGCAGCCTCTGGACAGGGGCGGAAGAGACCCAGTACTTC. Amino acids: CSSSLWTGAEETQYF.